Below, one T cell receptor (beta chain) is given with its context. The data are from a study of CD8+ T cells in alopecia areata. Extracted from the samples, RNA was reverse transcribed into cDNA to serve as the sequencing template. Method: immunoSEQ multiplex PCR; TCRdb's copy keeps in-frame clones and lacks some. The table lists some 130,000 clones, about 49% of them singletons. Germline V gene sequence: CDR1 SGHNT, CDR2 YYREEE (reference sequence). Trimming took off 1 base at V and 1 base at J, with 2 bases between the two ends. This CDR3 has 12 residues. The receptor's source is a human donor with alopecia areata. V usage is TRBV5-4 and J usage is TRBJ1-1, with D uncertain. The specimen comprised CD8+ T cells sorted from blood, sampled at week 0. The CDR3 DNA reads as TGTGCCAGCAGCTTGACGAACACTGAAGCTTTCTTT. Encoded protein: CASSLTNTEAFF.